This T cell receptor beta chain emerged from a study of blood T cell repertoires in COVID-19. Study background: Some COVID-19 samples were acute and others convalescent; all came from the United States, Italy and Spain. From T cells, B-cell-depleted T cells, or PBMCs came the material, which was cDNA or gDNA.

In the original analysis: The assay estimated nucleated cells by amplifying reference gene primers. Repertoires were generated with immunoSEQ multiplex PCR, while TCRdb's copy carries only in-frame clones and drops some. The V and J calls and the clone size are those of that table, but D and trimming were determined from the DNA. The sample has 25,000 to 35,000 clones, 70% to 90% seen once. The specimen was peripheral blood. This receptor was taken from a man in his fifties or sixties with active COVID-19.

The CDR3, as DNA: TGCGCCAGCAGCTTAAACTCCGCGGGGGAGACCCAGTACTTC. It yields the protein CASSLNSAGETQYF. The V call is TRBV5-1, the J call TRBJ2-5; D might be TRBD2 (6 bases). Germline V CDR1 and CDR2: SGHRS, YFSETQ. CDR3 length: 14 amino acids. V gave up 2 bases and J gave up 5 bases, with 13 bases separating them.